This T cell receptor (beta chain) derives from a study of identical twins. Study-wide findings and caveats: An excess of low generation probability was shown by twin-shared out-of-frame alpha sequences.

Between the trimmed V and J ends, which lost 5 bases and 9 bases, there was a span of 20 bases. The germline V gene encodes CDR1 MNHNS and CDR2 SASEGT. The CDR3 runs 15 residues. Carrying unique molecular identifiers, the cDNA also gained a universal primer site through template switching. Using its own MiXCR run on the 5' RACE reads, TCRdb lists one record per CDR3 protein. The sample gives 690,000 or so distinct CDR3 sequences, 5.5% to 7.5% of which show up once; 1.5% to 2% is in the top ten. This clonotype was recorded a few times. What it recognizes is unknown. J is TRBJ2-1 and V is TRBV6-1, with D perhaps TRBD1 or TRBD2 (5 bases each). Sequenced input: naive T cells sorted from blood. This TCR was recovered from a man between 18 and 29 years old in good health. Here the CDR3 reads CASSKAYGTAAEQFF. Here the CDR3 DNA reads TGTGCCAGCAGTAAGGCGTACGGGACGGCGGCTGAGCAGTTCTTC.